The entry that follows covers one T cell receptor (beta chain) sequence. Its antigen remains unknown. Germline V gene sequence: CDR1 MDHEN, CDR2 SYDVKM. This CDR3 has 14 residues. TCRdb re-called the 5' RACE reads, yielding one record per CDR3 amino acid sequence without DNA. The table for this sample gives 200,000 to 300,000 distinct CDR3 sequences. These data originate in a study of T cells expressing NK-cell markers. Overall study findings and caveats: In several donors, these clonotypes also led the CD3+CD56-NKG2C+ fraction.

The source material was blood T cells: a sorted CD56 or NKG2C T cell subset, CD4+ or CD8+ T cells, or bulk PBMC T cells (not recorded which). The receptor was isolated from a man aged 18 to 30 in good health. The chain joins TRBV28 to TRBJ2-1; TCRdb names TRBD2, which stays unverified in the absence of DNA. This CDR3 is CASRDRTSGSQQFF. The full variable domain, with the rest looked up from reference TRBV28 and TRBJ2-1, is DVKVTQSSRYLVKRTGEKVFLECVQDMDHENMFWYRQDPGLGLRLIYFSYDVKMKEKGDIPEGYSVSREKKERFSLILESASTNQTSMYLCASRDRTSGSQQFFGPGTRLTVL.